This TCR beta chain stems from a study of CD8+CD57+ T cells in acquired aplastic anemia. Sequencing involved patients with CD8+CD57+ cell expansion previously shown by flow cytometry. V dropped 4 bases and J dropped 6 bases, with 11 bases sitting between them. This CDR3 has 12 residues. From germline, CDR1 is SQVTM and CDR2 ANQGSEA. Genomic DNA, the template, was used for profiling of the TCR beta VDJ and CDR3. TCRdb re-called the reads through MiXCR, storing one row per CDR3 protein. In the table there are 450,000 to 600,000 distinct CDR3 sequences, around a third of which are singletons. V gene TRBV29-1 combines with J gene TRBJ2-3, with D unclear. The TCR comes from a human donor with aplastic anemia. Sequencing was performed on sorted CD4+, CD8+, or CD8+CD57+ T cells (not recorded which) from PBMCs. The CDR3, as DNA: TGCAGCGTTGCTGCAGATTCTGATACGCAGTATTTT. This sequence encodes CSVAADSDTQYF.